What follows are 5 T cell receptor beta chains derived from one specimen sequenced in a study of cytomegalovirus exposure and HLA in healthy donors. PCR amplification relied on 60 Vbeta primers (plus 13 Jbeta primers). Profiling relied on immunoSEQ multiplex PCR, and the TCRdb table lists in-frame clones only, not all of them. Of 130,000 to 150,000 clones listed, around 75% are singletons. Sequences were obtained from PBMCs. These receptors came from a woman aged 25 to 39 in good health and CMV-seronegative.

J is TRBJ2-1 and V is TRBV5-1; TRBD2 might be the D (6 bases). The V and J ends lost 7 bases and 10 bases respectively, with 21 bases between them. Per the germline V gene, CDR1 is SGHRS and CDR2 is YFSETQ. This CDR3 spans 14 amino acids. CDR3 protein: CASSSVSPPREQFF. Written as DNA, the CDR3 is TGCGCCAGCTCTAGCGTCTCACCCCCCCGGGAGCAGTTCTTC.

The chain combines TRBV10-3 with TRBJ1-2; the match to TRBD1 covers 8 bases. The CDR3 has 12 residues. The germline gives CDR1 ENHRY, CDR2 SYGVKD. Trimming at V came to 11 bases and at J to 3 bases, leaving 5 bases not matched to a gene. The CDR3: CAAQGADYGYTF. DNA for the CDR3: TGTGCCGCCCAGGGGGCGGACTATGGCTACACCTTC.

The rearrangement joins TRBV18 to TRBJ2-7, with 8 bases fitting TRBD1. The germline V gene encodes CDR1 KGHSH and CDR2 LQKENI. The CDR3 consists of 16 residues. Losses at the gene ends were 3 bases for V and 2 bases for J; bases not matched to a gene: 9. CDR3: CASSPWGQVGPYEQYF. CDR3 sequence (DNA): TGTGCCAGCTCACCCTGGGGACAGGTAGGCCCCTACGAGCAGTACTTC.

The chain has TRBV28 and TRBJ1-4; TRBD1 matches at 8 bases. There are 15 residues in the CDR3. J was trimmed by 5 bases and V by 1 base; bases with no gene match: 3. The germline gives CDR1 MDHEN, CDR2 SYDVKM. This CDR3 reads CASSLLAGGNEKLFF. The CDR3 bases are TGTGCCAGCAGTTTATTGGCAGGGGGCAATGAAAAACTGTTTTTT. Complete variable domain (other parts from reference TRBV28 and TRBJ1-4): DVKVTQSSRYLVKRTGEKVFLECVQDMDHENMFWYRQDPGLGLRLIYFSYDVKMKEKGDIPEGYSVSREKKERFSLILESASTNQTSMYLCASSLLAGGNEKLFFGSGTQLSVL.

This clone was observed a single time. The chain carries TRBV9 and TRBJ2-2; 9 bases fit TRBD2. The CDR3 runs 15 residues. With 3 bases clipped from V and 2 bases from J, the junction kept 2 bases outside the gene matches. CDR1 is SGDLS, CDR2 YYNGEE, per germline. Here the CDR3 reads CASSASGTNTGELFF. The CDR3 bases are TGTGCCAGCAGCGCTAGCGGGACAAACACCGGGGAGCTGTTTTTT.